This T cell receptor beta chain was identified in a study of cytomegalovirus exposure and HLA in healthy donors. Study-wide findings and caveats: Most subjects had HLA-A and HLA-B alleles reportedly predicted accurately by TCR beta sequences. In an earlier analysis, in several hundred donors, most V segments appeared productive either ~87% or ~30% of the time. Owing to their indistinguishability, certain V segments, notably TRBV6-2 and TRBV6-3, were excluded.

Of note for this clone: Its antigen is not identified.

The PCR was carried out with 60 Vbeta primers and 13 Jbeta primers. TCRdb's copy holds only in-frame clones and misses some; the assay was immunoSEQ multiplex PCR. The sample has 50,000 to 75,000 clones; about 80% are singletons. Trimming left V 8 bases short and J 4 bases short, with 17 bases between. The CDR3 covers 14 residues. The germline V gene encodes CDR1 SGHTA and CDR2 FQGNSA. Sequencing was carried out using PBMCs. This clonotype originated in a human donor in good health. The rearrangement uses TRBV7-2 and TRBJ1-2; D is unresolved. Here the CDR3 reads CASSPGSLAYGYTF. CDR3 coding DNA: TGTGCCAGCTCCCCGGGGAGCCTCGCCTATGGCTACACCTTC.